The rows below give T cell receptor beta chains drawn from one sample of a study of blood T cell repertoires in COVID-19. Generated by immunoSEQ multiplex PCR, the TCRdb table keeps only in-frame clones and is missing some. This table holds roughly 200,000 clones, about 90% found once. Material for sequencing was PBMCs or T cells enriched from blood (not recorded which). The receptors derive from a man aged 30-40 years who had recovered from COVID-19. CDR3s include the opening cysteine and the closing phenylalanine or tryptophan. Each record gives: clone size, J gene, D gene, V gene, CDR3 DNA, CDR3 protein. D genes are given only for firm matches. Size is stated for part of the rows, as once, few or many counts, or as a class when the clone is expanded.

size: -
J: TRBJ1-6
D: -
V: TRBV6-4
DNA: TGTGCCAGCAGTGAGACAGCTTATAATTCACCCCTCCACTTT
CDR3: CASSETAYNSPLHF

size: -
J: TRBJ2-3
D: TRBD2
V: TRBV13
DNA: TGTGCCAGCACGGGACTAGCGGACACAGATACGCAGTATTTT
CDR3: CASTGLADTDTQYF

size: -
J: TRBJ2-1
D: TRBD2
V: TRBV10-3
DNA: TGTGCCATCAACGGCGCGGGAGTGTACAATGAGCAGTTCTTC
CDR3: CAINGAGVYNEQFF

size: few
J: TRBJ1-2
D: TRBD1
V: TRBV10-2
DNA: TGCGCCAGCAGCAGCACCGGGACAGGGAACGGCTACACCTTC
CDR3: CASSSTGTGNGYTF

size: -
J: TRBJ2-7
D: TRBD2
V: TRBV18
DNA: TGTGCCAGCTCACGAGTCCAGGGACTAGCGGGGGGGACCTCCTACGAGCAGTACTTC
CDR3: CASSRVQGLAGGTSYEQYF

size: -
J: TRBJ1-2
D: TRBD1
V: TRBV4-2
DNA: TGTGCCAGCAGCCAAAGACTGACAGGGACTTATGGCTACACCTTC
CDR3: CASSQRLTGTYGYTF

size: -
J: TRBJ2-7
D: -
V: TRBV29-1
DNA: TGCAGCGTGGGCCGTTCTGGGCCCTACGAGCAGTACTTC
CDR3: CSVGRSGPYEQYF

size: -
J: TRBJ2-7
D: TRBD2
V: TRBV3-1/TRBV3-2
DNA: TGTGCCAGCAGCCCGGGGACTAGCAGCTACGAGCAGTACTTC
CDR3: CASSPGTSSYEQYF

size: -
J: TRBJ2-5
D: -
V: TRBV19
DNA: TGTGCCAGTAGTATAAGCAAACAGAAACAAGAGACCCAGTACTTC
CDR3: CASSISKQKQETQYF

size: once
J: TRBJ1-2
D: -
V: TRBV3-1/TRBV3-2
DNA: TGTGCCAGCAGCCAAGTGGAGGGTCGGAGGGCGGATATTAACTATGGCTACACCTTC
CDR3: CASSQVEGRRADINYGYTF

size: -
J: TRBJ2-3
D: TRBD1
V: TRBV7-9
DNA: TGTGCCAGCAGCTTAGGGGACAGGGCGCTAGATACGCAGTATTTT
CDR3: CASSLGDRALDTQYF

size: few
J: TRBJ1-3
D: -
V: TRBV6-2/TRBV6-3
DNA: TGTGCCAGCAGTCGCGGACAGAACTCTGGAAACACCATATATTTT
CDR3: CASSRGQNSGNTIYF

size: -
J: TRBJ2-3
D: TRBD2
V: TRBV18
DNA: TGTGCCAGCTCACCAGACGGAGCGGGGAAAGTCACAGATACGCAGTATTTT
CDR3: CASSPDGAGKVTDTQYF

size: -
J: TRBJ2-5
D: -
V: TRBV18
DNA: TGTGCCAGCTCGTCTGGCGGAAAGACCCAAGAGACCCAGTACTTC
CDR3: CASSSGGKTQETQYF

size: -
J: TRBJ1-3
D: TRBD1
V: TRBV9
DNA: TGTGCCAGCAGCGCGGACAGGGGAAACACCATATATTTT
CDR3: CASSADRGNTIYF

size: -
J: TRBJ2-1
D: TRBD2
V: TRBV2
DNA: TGTGCCAGCAGTGAATGGGCGGGAGTGGCGGGCAATGAGCAGTTCTTC
CDR3: CASSEWAGVAGNEQFF

size: -
J: TRBJ2-3
D: TRBD2
V: TRBV10-1
DNA: TGCGCCAGCAGTGGATCTAGCGGGCTAAACACAGATACGCAGTATTTT
CDR3: CASSGSSGLNTDTQYF

size: -
J: TRBJ1-2
D: TRBD1
V: TRBV5-6
DNA: TGTGCCAGCAGCTCCCAGGGACAGGGGGCAGGCTATGGCTACACCTTC
CDR3: CASSSQGQGAGYGYTF

size: -
J: TRBJ1-3
D: -
V: TRBV5-1
DNA: TGCGCCAGCAGCTCGGAGTCTGGAAACACCATATATTTT
CDR3: CASSSESGNTIYF

size: -
J: TRBJ2-3
D: TRBD2
V: TRBV30
DNA: TGTGCCTGGGGAGGGGCGGCGGAGTCGGCGGGGGGCACAGATACGCAGTATTTT
CDR3: CAWGGAAESAGGTDTQYF

size: -
J: TRBJ2-7
D: -
V: TRBV19
DNA: TGTGCCAGTAGTCCGGGACACCGATACGAGCAGTACTTC
CDR3: CASSPGHRYEQYF

size: -
J: TRBJ2-1
D: -
V: TRBV9
DNA: TGTGCCAGCAGCGTAGCACTAGCAATAAACAATGAGCAGTTCTTC
CDR3: CASSVALAINNEQFF

size: once
J: TRBJ2-2
D: -
V: TRBV29-1
DNA: TGCAGCGTTCGTGCAGGGGCCAGGAACACCGGGGAGCTGTTTTTT
CDR3: CSVRAGARNTGELFF

size: -
J: TRBJ1-2
D: TRBD1
V: TRBV29-1
DNA: TGCAGCGCCGATACGGACAGGCGATATGGCTACACCTTC
CDR3: CSADTDRRYGYTF

size: -
J: TRBJ1-2
D: -
V: TRBV3-1/TRBV3-2
DNA: TGTGCCAGCAGCCAAGAGGGGCAGAAAAACTATGGCTACACCTTC
CDR3: CASSQEGQKNYGYTF

size: -
J: TRBJ2-7
D: TRBD1
V: TRBV18
DNA: TGTGCCAGCTCACCGGGACAGGGGAACGAGCAGTACTTC
CDR3: CASSPGQGNEQYF

size: -
J: TRBJ2-7
D: TRBD1
V: TRBV7-9
DNA: TGTGCCAGCAGCTTAGCGCCGGACAGGGGGCTGTTTTACGAGCAGTACTTC
CDR3: CASSLAPDRGLFYEQYF

size: -
J: TRBJ2-3
D: TRBD2
V: TRBV27
DNA: TGTGCCAGCAGTTTGACTAGCGTAACAGATACGCAGTATTTT
CDR3: CASSLTSVTDTQYF

size: -
J: TRBJ1-5
D: -
V: TRBV20-1
DNA: TGCAGTGCTAGTAGGAGTGGTGTAGTACATAGCAATCAGCCCCAGCATTTT
CDR3: CSASRSGVVHSNQPQHF

size: -
J: TRBJ1-6
D: -
V: TRBV10-3
DNA: TGTGCCATCAGTGACCCCTCTTCCTCACCCCTCCACTTT
CDR3: CAISDPSSSPLHF

size: -
J: TRBJ2-7
D: -
V: TRBV28
DNA: TGTGCCAGCAGTACCACCTCAGGGGCTAGACGCGAGCAGTACTTC
CDR3: CASSTTSGARREQYF

size: -
J: TRBJ2-2
D: TRBD2
V: TRBV11-3
DNA: TGTGCCAGCAGCTCCGACGCGGGAGGGACGGAAAGGAACACCGGGGAGCTGTTTTTT
CDR3: CASSSDAGGTERNTGELFF

size: -
J: TRBJ2-7
D: -
V: TRBV9
DNA: TGTGCCAGCAGCCAATCGGGGTCCTACGAGCAGTACTTC
CDR3: CASSQSGSYEQYF

size: -
J: TRBJ2-5
D: TRBD2
V: TRBV11-2
DNA: TGTGCCAGCAGCTATCTAGCGGGGGGGAGGGAGACCCAGTACTTC
CDR3: CASSYLAGGRETQYF

size: -
J: TRBJ2-7
D: -
V: TRBV18
DNA: TGTGCCAGCTCACCCTCGGGAGACTCCTACGAGCAGTACTTC
CDR3: CASSPSGDSYEQYF

size: -
J: TRBJ2-2
D: -
V: TRBV4-3
DNA: TGCGCCAGCAGCCCTGATATCCAGGGGATGTTGGCCGGGGAGCTGTTTTTT
CDR3: CASSPDIQGMLAGELFF

size: -
J: TRBJ2-7
D: TRBD2
V: TRBV19
DNA: TGTGCCAGTAGTATAGAAGGGACTAGCATCTACGAGCAGTACTTC
CDR3: CASSIEGTSIYEQYF

size: -
J: TRBJ1-2
D: TRBD1
V: TRBV27
DNA: TGTGCCAGCAGTCAACTCACCGGGACAGGGGGTTATGGCTACACCTTC
CDR3: CASSQLTGTGGYGYTF

size: -
J: TRBJ1-6
D: -
V: TRBV11-2
DNA: TGTGCCAGCAGCTTAGAAGGACTCACGAGCTCCTATAATTCACCCCTCCACTTT
CDR3: CASSLEGLTSSYNSPLHF

size: once
J: TRBJ2-5
D: TRBD1
V: TRBV5-1
DNA: TGCGCCAGCAGCTCTAGACAGGGTGGAGAGACCCAGTACTTC
CDR3: CASSSRQGGETQYF

size: -
J: TRBJ2-5
D: -
V: TRBV9
DNA: TGTGCCAGCAGCGTAGGGCTAGCCGACCGAGAGACCCAGTACTTC
CDR3: CASSVGLADRETQYF

size: -
J: TRBJ1-5
D: TRBD1
V: TRBV6-2/TRBV6-3
DNA: TGTGCCAGCAGTCGCGGGACAGCCAGCAATCAGCCCCAGCATTTT
CDR3: CASSRGTASNQPQHF

size: -
J: TRBJ2-5
D: TRBD2
V: TRBV4-3
DNA: TGCGCCAGCAGCCAAGATCGGTCGATAGCGGGGGGGCAAGAGACCCAGTACTTC
CDR3: CASSQDRSIAGGQETQYF

size: -
J: TRBJ1-6
D: TRBD1
V: TRBV5-1
DNA: TGCGCCAGCAGCCGGGACAGGGATAATTCACCCCTCCACTTT
CDR3: CASSRDRDNSPLHF

size: -
J: TRBJ2-7
D: TRBD1
V: TRBV5-1
DNA: TGCGCCAGCAGCTTGGGTGGGACAGGCTACGAGCAGTACTTC
CDR3: CASSLGGTGYEQYF